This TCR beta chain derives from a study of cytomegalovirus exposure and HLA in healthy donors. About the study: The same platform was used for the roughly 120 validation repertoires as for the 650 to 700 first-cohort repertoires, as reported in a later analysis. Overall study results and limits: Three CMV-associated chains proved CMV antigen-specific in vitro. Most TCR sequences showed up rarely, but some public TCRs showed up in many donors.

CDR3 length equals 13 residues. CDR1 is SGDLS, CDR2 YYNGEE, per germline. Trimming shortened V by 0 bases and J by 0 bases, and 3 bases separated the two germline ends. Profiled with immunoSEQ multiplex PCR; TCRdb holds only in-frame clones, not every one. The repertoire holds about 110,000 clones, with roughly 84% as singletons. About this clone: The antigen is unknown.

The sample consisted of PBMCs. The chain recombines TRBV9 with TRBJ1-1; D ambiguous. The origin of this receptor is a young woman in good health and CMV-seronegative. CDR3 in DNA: TGTGCCAGCAGCGTAGGTATGAACACTGAAGCTTTCTTT. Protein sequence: CASSVGMNTEAFF.